Listed below are T cell receptor beta chains from one sample, sequenced in a study of CD4 T cells in relation to SARS-CoV-2 and coronaviruses. Only in-frame clones appear in the TCRdb table, and some are missing; sequencing was by immunoSEQ multiplex PCR. This table holds about 36,000 clones, approximately 83% found once. No antigens are known for them. The specimen sequenced was naive CD4+ T cells from PBMCs, cultured in vitro. All receptors come from an adult with COVID-19. Both conserved end residues are part of each CDR3. The D gene is left open where the match is weak. Some rows mark clone size as missing; the rest say once, few, many or name a class of expanded clone.

v_gene	abundance	j_gene	d_gene	CDR3nt	CDR3aa
TRBV30	NA	TRBJ1-3	NA	TGTGCCTGGAGCCCCCCGGACCTTTCTGGGAGAAACACCATATATTTT	CAWSPPDLSGRNTIYF
TRBV5-1	NA	TRBJ1-1	TRBD1	TGCGCCAGCAGCGACAGGGTGAGGCAGAGCACTGAAGCTTTCTTT	CASSDRVRQSTEAFF
TRBV30	NA	TRBJ1-3	NA	TGTGCCTGGAACGGAGGTTCTAAATTTTTCTCTGGAAACACCATATATTTT	CAWNGGSKFFSGNTIYF
TRBV5-1	few	TRBJ2-1	NA	TGCGCCAGCACCCTTGGGGAACCCTCCTACAATGAGCAGTTCTTC	CASTLGEPSYNEQFF
TRBV19	NA	TRBJ1-4	NA	TGTGCCAGTAGCCCCGGACACCGTAATGAAAAACTGTTTTTT	CASSPGHRNEKLFF
TRBV7-9	NA	TRBJ1-2	NA	TGTGCCAGCAGCTTAGTGCAAGACTATGGCTACACCTTC	CASSLVQDYGYTF
TRBV30	NA	TRBJ2-1	NA	TGTGCCTGGTCGACACTGGACTGGCAGTTCTTC	CAWSTLDWQFF
TRBV6-4	NA	TRBJ2-3	NA	TGTGCCAGCAGTACGGACCTCACAGATACGCAGTATTTT	CASSTDLTDTQYF
TRBV2	NA	TRBJ2-6	TRBD1	TGTGCCAGCAGGTGGACAGGGTCCGGGGCCAACGTCCTGACTTTC	CASRWTGSGANVLTF
TRBV7-9	NA	TRBJ2-2	NA	TGTGCCAGCAGCCCGGACAGCGCGAACACCGGGGAGCTGTTTTTT	CASSPDSANTGELFF
TRBV7-2	once	TRBJ1-5	NA	TGTGCCAGCAGCTTAGAGGCTGCAGGGAGACAGCCCCAGCATTTT	CASSLEAAGRQPQHF
TRBV3-1/TRBV3-2	few	TRBJ2-5	NA	TGTGCCAGGAGGAGGCGGGATGACCAAGAGACCCAGTACTTC	CARRRRDDQETQYF
TRBV20-1	NA	TRBJ2-7	TRBD2	TGCAGTGCTAGTCCGGGAGGGAGCTCCTACGAGCAGTACTTC	CSASPGGSSYEQYF
TRBV4-3	NA	TRBJ1-1	NA	TGCGCCAGCAGCCAAGGAACAGGCGCCCCGGCTTTCTTT	CASSQGTGAPAFF
TRBV9	NA	TRBJ2-2	NA	TGTGCCAGCAGCGTGGACAGCTATAACACCGGGGAGCTGTTTTTT	CASSVDSYNTGELFF
TRBV6-2/TRBV6-3	NA	TRBJ1-1	NA	TGTGCCAGCAGTACCCGACAGGCGAACACGTTTGAAGCTTTCTTT	CASSTRQANTFEAFF
TRBV2	few	TRBJ1-4	NA	TGTGCCAGCAAACGTGGGGATAATGAAAAACTGTTTTTT	CASKRGDNEKLFF
TRBV5-5	NA	TRBJ1-5	NA	TGTGCCAGCAGCTTGGGCCGGACAGCAAATCAGCCCCAGCATTTT	CASSLGRTANQPQHF
TRBV2	NA	TRBJ2-1	TRBD2	TGTGCCAGCAGTGACTCCGCGGGAGTAGGGAATGAGCAGTTCTTC	CASSDSAGVGNEQFF
TRBV18	NA	TRBJ2-7	TRBD1	TGTGCCAGCTCACCATACACCGGGACAGGGACCAACGAGCAGTACTTC	CASSPYTGTGTNEQYF
TRBV5-1	NA	TRBJ2-2	TRBD1	TGCGCCAGCACCAGGACAGGGGGCCCGAACACCGGGGAGCTGTTTTTT	CASTRTGGPNTGELFF
TRBV20-1	NA	TRBJ2-5	NA	TGCAGTGCTAGTATGGGGGTCTTGGAGACCCAGTACTTC	CSASMGVLETQYF
TRBV28	NA	TRBJ2-7	TRBD2	TGTGCCAGCCGAGCGGGGAACTACGAGCAGTACTTC	CASRAGNYEQYF
TRBV7-9	NA	TRBJ2-1	TRBD2	TGTGCCAGCAGCCGAACCTCCCGGCTAGCGGGATATGGCGATGAGCAGTTCTTC	CASSRTSRLAGYGDEQFF
TRBV4-1	NA	TRBJ1-1	NA	TGCGCCAGCAGCCAATGGATCGGGAGACAGAACACTGAAGCTTTCTTT	CASSQWIGRQNTEAFF
TRBV19	NA	TRBJ1-1	NA	TGTGCCAGTAGTATAGATCTTGGGTCACAGAACACTGAAGCTTTCTTT	CASSIDLGSQNTEAFF
TRBV6-2/TRBV6-3	NA	TRBJ2-5	NA	TGTGCCAGCAGTCTATTGCTTTTCCAAGAGACCCAGTACTTC	CASSLLLFQETQYF
TRBV9	NA	TRBJ2-3	NA	TGTGCCAGCAGCGTAAGAGGTCGGGATTCCACAGATACGCAGTATTTT	CASSVRGRDSTDTQYF
TRBV7-9	NA	TRBJ1-1	NA	TGTGCCAGCAGCTTGAGTCCCCCGGGCACTGAAGCTTTCTTT	CASSLSPPGTEAFF
TRBV7-2	NA	TRBJ2-3	NA	TGTGCCAGCAGCCAACAGGGAGGAGATACGCAGTATTTT	CASSQQGGDTQYF
TRBV5-4	NA	TRBJ2-5	NA	TGTGCCAGCAGCTCCCGGGACTACCAAGAGACCCAGTACTTC	CASSSRDYQETQYF
TRBV5-1	few	TRBJ2-1	TRBD1	TGCGCCAGCAGCCCGGACAGGGCTAAGTACAATGAGCAGTTCTTC	CASSPDRAKYNEQFF
TRBV29-1	NA	TRBJ2-5	NA	TGCAGCGTTCGTCTTGGCGGGGAGACCCAGTACTTC	CSVRLGGETQYF
TRBV3-1/TRBV3-2	NA	TRBJ2-7	NA	TGTGCCAGCAGCCAACAAGGCCAGCGGCAGTACTTC	CASSQQGQRQYF
TRBV28	NA	TRBJ2-1	NA	TGTGCCAGCTGGGACTCGAGCTCCTACAATGAGCAGTTCTTC	CASWDSSSYNEQFF
TRBV3-1/TRBV3-2	NA	TRBJ2-3	TRBD1	TGTGCCAGCAGCCGAGGGACAGGAGACACAGATACGCAGTATTTT	CASSRGTGDTDTQYF
TRBV5-4	NA	TRBJ2-7	NA	TGTGCCAGCAGCTTCGCCGGGGTCCGATCTCCCGAGCAGTACTTC	CASSFAGVRSPEQYF
TRBV7-9	NA	TRBJ2-7	NA	TGTGCCAGCAGCCACACCACTGGGAGGAAGATCGACGAGCAGTACTTC	CASSHTTGRKIDEQYF
TRBV18	NA	TRBJ2-6	NA	TGTGCCAGCTCTCAGGACAGACCTCTGGGCGTCATGGGGGCCCTGACTTTC	CASSQDRPLGVMGALTF
TRBV3-1/TRBV3-2	once	TRBJ2-2	NA	TGTGCCAGCAGCCAAGACCGCACCGGGGAGCTGTTTTTT	CASSQDRTGELFF
TRBV3-1/TRBV3-2	NA	TRBJ1-5	NA	TGTGCCAGCAGCCCGCTGGGACCGAGGGGCAATCAGCCCCAGCATTTT	CASSPLGPRGNQPQHF
TRBV28	NA	TRBJ2-3	NA	TGTGCCAGCAGTTTCAGGGCACAATACGATACGCAGTATTTT	CASSFRAQYDTQYF
TRBV9	NA	TRBJ2-7	NA	TGTGCCAGCAGCTCCAGGCCTGGCTACGAGCAGTACTTC	CASSSRPGYEQYF
TRBV28	NA	TRBJ2-2	TRBD1	TGTGCCAGCAGTTTTGGGGACAGGGGTGTCGGGGAGCTGTTTTTT	CASSFGDRGVGELFF
TRBV28	NA	TRBJ1-5	TRBD1	TGTGCCAGCAGTGGGACAGCCGGAGGGGAGCCCCAGCATTTT	CASSGTAGGEPQHF
TRBV13	NA	TRBJ2-7	TRBD2	TGTGCCAGCACCACTAGAGGACTAGCCCCCTACGAGCAGTACTTC	CASTTRGLAPYEQYF
TRBV4-1	NA	TRBJ2-3	NA	TGCGCCAGCAGCCACGACGGGCGTAGCACAGATACGCAGTATTTT	CASSHDGRSTDTQYF
TRBV19	once	TRBJ2-3	TRBD2	TGTGCCAGTGGGGGGGTATACCAACTCACAGATACGCAGTATTTT	CASGGVYQLTDTQYF
TRBV6-2/TRBV6-3	NA	TRBJ2-2	NA	TGTGCCAGCAGTTTAAGCAAGAACACCGGGGAGCTGTTTTTT	CASSLSKNTGELFF
TRBV5-4	NA	TRBJ2-5	TRBD1	TGTGCCAGCAGCTCGACAGGGGGAAGCCAAGAGACCCAGTACTTC	CASSSTGGSQETQYF
TRBV27	NA	TRBJ2-1	NA	TGTGCCAGCACCGTTAGGGGCGGGTGGGTGAATGAGCAGTTCTTC	CASTVRGGWVNEQFF